This TCR beta chain was recovered during a study of identical twins. Germline CDR1 and CDR2: ENHRY and SYGVKD. The CDR3 extends over 15 amino acids. Trimming removed 6 bases at V and 0 bases at J, with 12 bases between. TCRdb fed the 5' RACE reads into MiXCR, producing one record per CDR3 protein. The table includes 1.5 million to 2 million distinct CDR3 sequences, about 30% detected once. As regards this clonotype: Its target is not known.

General study results and limits: The same donors were not followed; conclusions instead depended on cross-sectional statistical analysis.

Sequenced sample: cord blood. The chain is built from TRBV10-3 and TRBJ1-3; possibly TRBD1 for D (5 bases). The sequence came from a newborn girl in good health. As DNA, the CDR3 is TGTGCCATCAGGACCAGACAGTACTCTGGAAACACCATATATTTT. Amino acid sequence: CAIRTRQYSGNTIYF.